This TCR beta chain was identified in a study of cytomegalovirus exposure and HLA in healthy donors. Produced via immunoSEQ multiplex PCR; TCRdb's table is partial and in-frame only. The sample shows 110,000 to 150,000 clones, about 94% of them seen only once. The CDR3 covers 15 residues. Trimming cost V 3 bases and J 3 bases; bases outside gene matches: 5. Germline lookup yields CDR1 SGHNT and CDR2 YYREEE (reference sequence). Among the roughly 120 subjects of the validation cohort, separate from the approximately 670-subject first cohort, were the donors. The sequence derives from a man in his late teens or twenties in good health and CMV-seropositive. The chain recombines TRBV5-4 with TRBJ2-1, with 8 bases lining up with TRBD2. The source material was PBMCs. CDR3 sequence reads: CASSSGSGSYNEQFF. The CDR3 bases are TGTGCCAGCAGCTCCGGGAGCGGGAGCTACAATGAGCAGTTCTTC.